Below are 15 T cell receptor beta chains sequenced from a single sample in a study of shared clonotypes between healthy human individuals. TCRdb's copy holds only in-frame clones and misses some; the assay was immunoSEQ multiplex PCR. Of under 750,000 clones listed, 55% to 80% were seen once; the top ten hold around 1.7%. The sequenced sample was memory CD4+ T cells sorted from blood. The sample's subset: CD45RA-negative fraction. The receptor source for this set is a woman aged 25 to 39 in good health.

This clone has a single count. The V and J genes are TRBV7-2 and TRBJ2-7; 10 bases map to TRBD2. CDR3 length equals 15 residues. V lost 2 bases, J lost 9 bases, and 10 bases stayed unmatched. CDR1 SGHTA and CDR2 FQGNSA come from the germline V gene. CDR3 residues: CASSLSWLAGVSQYF. The DNA for the CDR3 is TGTGCCAGCAGCTTAAGTTGGCTAGCGGGAGTGTCGCAGTACTTC.

The chain carries TRBV11-1 and TRBJ1-1; 7 bases agree with TRBD1. This CDR3 contains 17 residues. V lost 3 bases and J lost 1; bases outside the gene matches: 11. The germline CDR1 and CDR2 sequences are SGHAT and FQDESV (reference sequence). The CDR3 protein is CASSLDSRQGGNTEAFF. CDR3 in DNA: TGTGCCAGCAGCTTGGATAGCCGACAGGGTGGGAACACTGAAGCTTTCTTT. Using reference TRBV11-1 and TRBJ1-1 for the parts outside the CDR3, the full variable domain is EAEVAQSPRYKITEKSQAVAFWCDPISGHATLYWYRQILGQGPELLVQFQDESVVDDSQLPKDRFSAERLKGVDSTLKIQPAELGDSAMYLCASSLDSRQGGNTEAFFGQGTRLTVV.

This sequence joins TRBV28 and TRBJ1-2; possibly TRBD1 for D (6 bases). With 5 bases removed from V and 8 bases from J, the gap between germline ends came to 12 bases. The CDR3 is 12 residues long. Germline V gene data show CDR1 as MDHEN and CDR2 as SYDVKM. The CDR3 protein is CASSLQGRGYTF. CDR3 sequence (DNA): TGTGCCAGCAGTCTACAGGGTCGGGGCTACACCTTC.

The gene calls are TRBV15 and TRBJ2-7; D gene uncertain. The length of the CDR3 is 13 residues. Trimming shortened V by 0 bases and J by 4 bases, and 7 bases separated the two germline ends. The germline V gene encodes CDR1 LNHNV and CDR2 YYDKDF (reference sequence). The CDR3 region is CATSRETGYEQYF. In nucleotides, the CDR3 is TGTGCCACCAGCAGAGAAACGGGTTACGAGCAGTACTTC.

This clone was counted a few times. The CDR3 DNA reads as TGTGCCAGCAGTCGGGACCCCGGGGGCTACGAGCAGTACTTC. As protein: CASSRDPGGYEQYF. V usage is TRBV6-6 and J usage is TRBJ2-7; perhaps TRBD2 as D (6 bases). V lost 5 bases and J 3 bases, leaving 14 bases between the germline ends. Germline CDR1 reads MNHNY; CDR2 reads SVGAGI (reference sequence). The CDR3 is 14 residues long.

As to this clone: This CDR3 is also generated by other DNA sequences in the sample. This chain connects TRBV10-3 to TRBJ2-3; D is unclear. The CDR3 totals 11 residues. With 6 bases removed from V and 1 base from J, the gap between germline ends came to 2 bases. CDR1 ENHRY and CDR2 SYGVKD come from the germline V gene. DNA for the CDR3: TGTGCCATCAGCGGCACAGATACGCAGTATTTT. Its protein is CAISGTDTQYF.

The rearrangement uses TRBV28 and TRBJ2-1; 13 nucleotides agree with TRBD2. With V trimmed by 5 bases and J by 5 bases, 6 bases remained unmatched. This CDR3 spans 16 amino acids. The germline V gene encodes CDR1 MDHEN and CDR2 SYDVKM. CDR3 amino acids: CASSPRGTSGDNEQFF. Here the CDR3 DNA reads TGTGCCAGCAGTCCCCGGGGGACTAGCGGGGACAATGAGCAGTTCTTC.

This chain joins TRBV11-1 and TRBJ2-3; TRBD1 agrees at 8 bases. CDR3 length: 14 amino acids. The ends lost 5 bases at V and 6 bases at J; junction bases unmatched: 7. Germline-derived CDR1 and CDR2 are SGHAT and FQDESV (reference sequence). The CDR3 region is CASSPTGVVDTQYF. CDR3 sequence (DNA): TGTGCCAGCAGCCCGACAGGGGTTGTGGATACGCAGTATTTT.

The J gene is TRBJ2-2, the V gene TRBV5-1; D remains ambiguous. The germline V and J ends were trimmed by 2 bases and 6 bases, with 11 bases remaining between them. Germline V lookup: CDR1 SGHRS, CDR2 YFSETQ. This CDR3 is built from 14 residues. CDR3 DNA: TGCGCCAGCAGCTTCTTCGACCAGGCCGGGGAGCTGTTTTTT. Residues: CASSFFDQAGELFF.

This clone was found once. The chain is built from TRBV6-7 and TRBJ2-1, with 13 nucleotides matching TRBD2. TRBV6-7 is an ORF for which the function is uncertain. V was pared by 2 bases and J by 7 bases, with 11 bases of the junction left unmatched. The CDR3 has 18 amino acids. The CDR3 region has the DNA TGTGCCAGCAGTTACGAGCCGATGACTAGCGGGAGGTTAAATGAGCAGTTCTTC. Translation: CASSYEPMTSGRLNEQFF.

This clone was counted at least ten times. The chain links TRBV19 to TRBJ2-3, with 7 bases aligning to TRBD1. The V gene's germline CDR1 is LNHDA and CDR2 SQIVND (reference sequence). This CDR3 has 13 amino acids. J gave up 5 bases and V 9 bases, and 8 bases lay outside the gene matches. The CDR3 loop reads CASRTGGGDTQYF. In nucleotides, the CDR3 is TGTGCCAGCCGGACAGGCGGTGGAGATACGCAGTATTTT.

This chain joins TRBV2 and TRBJ1-1; no definite D call. Between the trimmed V and J ends, which lost 11 bases and 1 base, there was a span of 14 bases. The CDR3 spans 13 residues. Per the germline V gene, CDR1 is SNHLY and CDR2 is FYNNEI. CDR3 nucleotide sequence: TGTGCCGGCGCACGGGAGGAGAACACTGAAGCTTTCTTT. Translation: CAGAREENTEAFF.

V usage is TRBV5-6 and J usage is TRBJ2-7; no firm D call. Trimming left V 0 bases short and J 2 bases short, with 6 bases between. The CDR3 is 13 residues long. The germline V gene encodes CDR1 SGHDT and CDR2 YYEEEE. CDR3 nucleotides: TGTGCCAGCAGCTTGGTAGGACCCTACGAGCAGTACTTC. Protein sequence: CASSLVGPYEQYF.

The V and J genes are TRBV9 and TRBJ2-5; D gene ambiguous. V was clipped by 0 bases and J by 4 bases, with 10 bases between them. Germline V gives CDR1 SGDLS, CDR2 YYNGEE. The length of the CDR3 is 14 residues. The CDR3 region has the DNA TGTGCCAGCAGCGTAGGGTCCAAGGGAGAGACCCAGTACTTC. Residues: CASSVGSKGETQYF.

This clone was seen a single time. This chain uses TRBV28 with TRBJ1-5; D remains unclear. The CDR3 runs to 17 residues. V lost 5 bases and J 0 bases, leaving 17 bases between the germline ends. Germline CDR1 is MDHEN and CDR2 is SYDVKM. The CDR3 nucleotides are TGTGCCAGCAGTGAGGACTCCCCGGGCTCTAGCAATCAGCCCCAGCATTTT. The encoded protein is CASSEDSPGSSNQPQHF.